This TCR beta chain appears in the sequencing data of a study of T cell responses to AZD1222 COVID-19 vaccine. Findings of the study overall: Dominant CD4 TCR responses targeted spike regions 160-218 and 743-854. Just 5 to 7 people given AZD1222 tested seropositive at baseline. White British ancestry dominated among donors, who included more females, and clonal diversity was possibly underestimated.

V shed 4 bases and J shed 5 bases, with 8 bases lying between them. Germline values: CDR1 SGHAT, CDR2 FQNNGV. The CDR3 runs 13 residues. Assay used: immunoSEQ multiplex PCR; TCRdb lists only in-frame clones, some missing. Of approximately 150,000 clones detected, around 90% appear once; the ten largest clones hold 2.9%. In the case of this clone: No antigen is known for it.

The chain carries TRBV11-2 and TRBJ2-2, with D uncertain. The sequencing used peripheral blood, collected on day 0 of AZD1222 vaccination. This TCR derives from an adult in good health. CDR3: CASSSLWTGELFF. DNA for the CDR3: TGTGCCAGCAGCTCCCTTTGGACCGGGGAGCTGTTTTTT.